This T cell receptor (beta chain) appears in the sequencing data of a study of cytomegalovirus exposure and HLA in healthy donors. Note on this clone: No antigen is known for it.

PCR primers comprised 60 Vbeta and 13 Jbeta primers. Libraries were prepared by immunoSEQ multiplex PCR; TCRdb keeps only in-frame clonotypes and omits some of them. The table has around 98,000 clones, around three quarters seen once. Germline lookup yields CDR1 PRHDT and CDR2 FYEKMQ (reference sequence). The CDR3 has 14 amino acids. Deletions cut 2 bases from V and 2 bases from J, with 10 bases between. Study findings and constraints: The HLA-A and HLA-B alleles of most subjects were reportedly predicted accurately from TCR beta sequences.

Sequencing was carried out using PBMCs. This sequence joins TRBV13 and TRBJ2-7; weak D call: TRBD2 (5 bases). The receptor was isolated from a human donor in good health. The CDR3 coding sequence is TGTGCCAGCAGCTTAATCGGGGTAGCCTACGAGCAGTACTTC. Protein: CASSLIGVAYEQYF.